This TCR beta chain is from a study of Ad26.COV2.S vaccination and SARS-CoV-2 variants. Trimming removed 8 bases from V and 10 bases from J; junction bases left unmatched: 13. The CDR3 runs to 15 residues. Germline V gene data show CDR1 as LNHDA and CDR2 as SQIVND (reference sequence). The treatment denotes: over 15 received Ad26.COV2.S at low or high dose, single or two shots; 5 received placebo; per-sample allocation not given. Sampling was done on day 63 after the first vaccine or placebo injection. The method was immunoSEQ multiplex PCR; TCRdb's version includes in-frame clones alone and lacks a portion of them. In the table there are around 250,000 clones, around 85% of which are singletons.

This chain uses TRBV19 with TRBJ2-1, with 11 bases that match TRBD2. The receptor was isolated from a person aged 18 to 59 who received the Ad26.COV2.S COVID-19 vaccine or a placebo. Source: peripheral blood, taken in a trial of Ad26.COV2.S vaccine versus placebo. The CDR3 DNA sequence: TGTGCCAGTCGACCCGGGACTAGCGGCTTATACGAGCAGTTCTTC. Its translation is CASRPGTSGLYEQFF.